The clone carrying this T cell receptor (beta chain) was found a few times. Its antigen remains unknown. From germline, CDR1 is SGHVS and CDR2 FQNEAQ. Trimming stripped 3 bases from V and 7 bases from J, with 13 bases between. This CDR3 has 14 amino acids. This specimen belongs to a study of T cell repertoires in cytomegalovirus infection. Study in general: Indications came from public TCR beta signatures; they pointed to CMV infection and to a matching HLA type.

The study's findings and limits: The cumulative frequency of public TCR beta families identified carriers of CMV plus the relevant HLA. Predominance within the ex vivo response was attributable to HLA-C-restricted CMV-specific TCR beta clonotypes.

TCRdb called the reads again in MiXCR, with one record for every CDR3 protein. Of roughly 730,000 distinct CDR3 sequences in the sample, around 32% were seen once. Specimen: cultured PBMCs, collected from culture after CMV antigen stimulation. The chain employs TRBV7-8 and TRBJ1-5; no reliable D call. The sequence was collected from a human donor in good health (CMV status not recorded). Some clones in this sample may be carry-over from other donors' samples. In DNA form, the CDR3 reads TGTGCCAGCAGCTTGGAACGTACACGGCAGCCCCAGCATTTT. Translated: CASSLERTRQPQHF.